This T cell receptor (beta chain) was profiled in a study of cytomegalovirus exposure and HLA in healthy donors. Study results and caveats: Reports showed the classifier diagnosing cytomegalovirus status with high specificity and sensitivity. The authors confirmed in vitro that three CMV-associated chains were specific for CMV antigens.

As regards this clone: The antigen remains undetermined.

Generated by immunoSEQ multiplex PCR, the TCRdb table keeps only in-frame clones and is missing some. Here the sample spans around 300,000 clones, around 90% being singletons. Trimming took 2 bases from V and 2 from J, leaving 15 bases between them. This CDR3 has 16 residues. Looked up from germline, CDR1 is LNHDA and CDR2 is SQIVND (reference sequence). The origin of this receptor is a man aged 25-45 years in good health and CMV-seronegative. Sequencing used PBMCs. The chain couples TRBV19 to TRBJ1-2; tentatively, D is TRBD1 (5 bases). Here the CDR3 DNA reads TGTGCCAGTAGTATAATTGCAGGGTTTTCGAACTATGGCTACACCTTC. Amino acids: CASSIIAGFSNYGYTF.